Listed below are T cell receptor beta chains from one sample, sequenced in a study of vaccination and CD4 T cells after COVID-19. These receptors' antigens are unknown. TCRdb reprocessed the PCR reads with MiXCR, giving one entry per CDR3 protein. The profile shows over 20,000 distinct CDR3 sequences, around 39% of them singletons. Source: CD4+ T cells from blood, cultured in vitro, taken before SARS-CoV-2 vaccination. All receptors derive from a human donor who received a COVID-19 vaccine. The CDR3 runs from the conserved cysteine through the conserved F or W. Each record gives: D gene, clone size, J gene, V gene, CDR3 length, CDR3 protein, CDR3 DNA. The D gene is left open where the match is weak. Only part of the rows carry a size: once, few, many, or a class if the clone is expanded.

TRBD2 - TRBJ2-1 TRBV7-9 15 CASSRLAGGINEQFF TGTGCCAGCAGCCGACTAGCGGGGGGGATAAATGAGCAGTTCTTC
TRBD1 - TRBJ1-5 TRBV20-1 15 CSARWTGGIIGPQHF TGCAGTGCTAGATGGACAGGGGGCATCATAGGTCCCCAGCATTTT
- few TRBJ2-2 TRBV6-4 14 CASRLEGNTGELFF TGTGCCAGTAGACTAGAGGGGAACACCGGGGAGCTGTTTTTT
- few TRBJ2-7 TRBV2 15 CASSEMLGHRYEQYF TGTGCCAGCAGTGAAATGCTGGGACACCGCTACGAGCAGTACTTC
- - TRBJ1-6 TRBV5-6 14 CASRDRDFNSPLHF TGTGCCAGCAGGGATCGGGACTTCAATTCACCCCTCCACTTT
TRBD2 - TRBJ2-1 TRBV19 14 CASSIRTSGNEQFF TGTGCCAGTAGTATAAGGACTAGTGGGAATGAGCAGTTCTTC
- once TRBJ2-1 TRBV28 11 CASRFYNEQFF TGTGCCAGCAGGTTCTACAATGAGCAGTTCTTC
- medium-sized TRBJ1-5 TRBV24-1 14 CATSGVGRAQPQHF TGTGCCACCAGTGGAGTAGGTCGGGCTCAGCCCCAGCATTTT
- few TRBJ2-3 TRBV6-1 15 CASSENPLGTDTQYF TGTGCCAGCAGTGAAAATCCCCTAGGCACAGATACGCAGTATTTT
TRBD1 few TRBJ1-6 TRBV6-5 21 CASSYSVPGQGRSSYNSPLHF TGTGCCAGCAGTTACTCGGTCCCGGGACAGGGGAGGTCCTCCTATAATTCACCCCTCCACTTT
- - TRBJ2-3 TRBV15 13 CATSTGATDTQYF TGTGCCACCAGCACGGGGGCCACAGATACGCAGTATTTT
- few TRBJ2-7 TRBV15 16 CATSRPSGRSFYEQYF TGTGCCACCAGCAGACCGTCGGGCAGGTCTTTCTACGAGCAGTACTTC
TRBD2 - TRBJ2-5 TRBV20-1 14 CSANGGGFQETQYF TGCAGTGCTAACGGGGGGGGATTCCAAGAGACCCAGTACTTC
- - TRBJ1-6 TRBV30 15 CAVRAGGTYNSPLHF TGTGCCGTTCGGGCGGGGGGGACATATAATTCACCCCTCCACTTT
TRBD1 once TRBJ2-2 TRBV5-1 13 CASKDRGTGELFF TGCGCCAGCAAGGACAGGGGCACCGGGGAGCTGTTTTTT
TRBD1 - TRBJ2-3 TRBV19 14 CASSITGGTDTQYF TGTGCCAGTAGCATTACAGGGGGCACAGATACGCAGTATTTT
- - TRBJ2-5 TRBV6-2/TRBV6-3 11 CASSLDRTQYF TGTGCCAGCAGTCTGGACAGGACCCAGTACTTC
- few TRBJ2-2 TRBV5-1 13 CASSPWSAGELFF TGCGCCAGCAGCCCTTGGTCGGCCGGGGAGCTGTTTTTT
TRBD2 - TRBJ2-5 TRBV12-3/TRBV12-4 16 CASSSYLAGEGETQYF TGTGCCAGCAGTTCTTATCTAGCGGGGGAGGGTGAGACCCAGTACTTC
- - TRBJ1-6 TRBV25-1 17 CASSGTGIDSYNSPLHF TGTGCCAGCAGCGGAACAGGGATTGACTCCTATAATTCACCCCTCCACTTT
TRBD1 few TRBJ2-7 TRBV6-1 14 CASSTLDRTYEQYF TGTGCCAGCAGTACCTTGGACAGGACCTACGAGCAGTACTTC
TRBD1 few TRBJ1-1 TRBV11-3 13 CASSPRTGAEAFF TGTGCCAGCAGCCCACGGACAGGCGCTGAAGCTTTCTTT
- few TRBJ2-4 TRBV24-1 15 CATSDPTGDKNIQYF TGTGCCACCAGTGATCCGACAGGTGACAAAAACATTCAGTACTTC
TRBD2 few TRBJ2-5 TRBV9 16 CASSVGPSPGGETQYF TGTGCCAGCAGCGTAGGTCCTAGCCCGGGGGGAGAGACCCAGTACTTC
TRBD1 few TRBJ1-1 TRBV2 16 CASSPGQGVGLPEAFF TGTGCCAGCAGTCCCGGACAGGGGGTTGGGTTGCCTGAAGCTTTCTTT
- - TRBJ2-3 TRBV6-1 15 CANRGGIGSADTQYF TGTGCCAACAGGGGGGGTATTGGTAGCGCAGATACGCAGTATTTT
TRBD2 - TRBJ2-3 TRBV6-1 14 CASRPRGGGDTQYF TGTGCCAGCAGACCACGGGGGGGGGGAGATACGCAGTATTTT
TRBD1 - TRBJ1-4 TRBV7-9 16 CASSRGPGQQREKLFF TGTGCCAGCAGCCGGGGGCCGGGACAGCAACGAGAAAAACTGTTTTTT
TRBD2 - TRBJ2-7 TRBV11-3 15 CASSLSSSGTYEQYF TGTGCCAGCAGCTTATCGTCTAGCGGGACCTACGAGCAGTACTTC
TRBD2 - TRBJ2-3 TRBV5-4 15 CASSLEAGGGDTQYF TGTGCCAGCAGCTTGGAAGCGGGGGGGGGGGATACGCAGTATTTT
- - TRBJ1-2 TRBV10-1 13 CASSEEETYGYTF TGCGCCAGCAGTGAGGAAGAGACTTATGGCTACACCTTC
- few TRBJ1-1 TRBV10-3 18 CAISESNGLGEWNTEAFF TGTGCCATCAGTGAGTCAAACGGACTCGGGGAATGGAACACTGAAGCTTTCTTT
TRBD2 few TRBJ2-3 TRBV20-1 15 CSARPGLADTDTQYF TGCAGTGCTAGGCCGGGACTAGCTGACACAGATACGCAGTATTTT
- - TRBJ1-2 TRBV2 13 CASSEEFRRVYTF TGTGCCAGCAGTGAGGAGTTTAGGAGGGTCTACACCTTC
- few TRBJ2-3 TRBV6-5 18 CASSYSWFAGVPTDTQYF TGTGCCAGCAGTTACTCGTGGTTTGCAGGCGTACCCACAGATACGCAGTATTTT
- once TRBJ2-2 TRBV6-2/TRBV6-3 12 CASSTPTGELFF TGTGCCAGCAGTACGCCCACCGGGGAGCTGTTTTTT
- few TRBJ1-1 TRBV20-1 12 CSARVGNTEAFF TGCAGTGCTAGAGTAGGGAACACTGAAGCTTTCTTT
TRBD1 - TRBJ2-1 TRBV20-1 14 CSARTGGPGHEQFF TGCAGTGCTAGGACAGGGGGACCGGGCCATGAGCAGTTCTTC
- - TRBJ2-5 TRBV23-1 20 CASSQSTISPLWSGQETQYF TGCGCCAGCAGTCAATCGACGATTTCCCCCCTTTGGAGCGGCCAAGAGACCCAGTACTTC
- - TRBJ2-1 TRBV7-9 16 CASSSTGARSYNEQFF TGTGCCAGCAGCTCCACTGGGGCGCGTTCCTACAATGAGCAGTTCTTC
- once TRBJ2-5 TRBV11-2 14 CASSRIDSFGTQYF TGTGCCAGCAGCCGAATCGACAGTTTTGGGACCCAGTACTTC
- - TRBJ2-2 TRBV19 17 CASSSSRVSAGAGELFF TGTGCCAGTAGTTCAAGCCGCGTATCGGCTGGCGCCGGGGAGCTGTTTTTT
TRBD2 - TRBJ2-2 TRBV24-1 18 CATSDLTSGGPLTGELFF TGTGCCACCAGTGATTTGACTAGCGGGGGGCCACTGACCGGGGAGCTGTTTTTT
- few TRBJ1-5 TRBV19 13 CASSSRGNQPQHF TGTGCCAGTAGTAGCAGGGGAAATCAGCCCCAGCATTTT
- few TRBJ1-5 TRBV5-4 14 CASSPGLSGEPQHF TGTGCCAGCAGCCCCGGACTCAGTGGAGAGCCCCAGCATTTT
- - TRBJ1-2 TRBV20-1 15 CSARVGGSANYGYTF TGCAGTGCCAGGGTAGGGGGGAGCGCTAACTATGGCTACACCTTC
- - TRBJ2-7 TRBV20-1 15 CSARDGVGTSYEQYF TGCAGTGCTAGAGATGGAGTAGGGACCTCCTACGAGCAGTACTTC
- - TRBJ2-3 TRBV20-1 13 CSGGEPTTDTQYF TGCAGTGGCGGGGAGCCGACCACAGATACGCAGTATTTT
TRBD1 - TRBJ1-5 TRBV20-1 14 CSAHTDRANQPQHF TGCAGTGCTCATACCGACAGGGCTAATCAGCCCCAGCATTTT
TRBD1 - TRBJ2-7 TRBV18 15 CASSSPGQGASEQYF TGTGCCAGCTCATCTCCGGGACAGGGGGCCTCCGAGCAGTACTTC
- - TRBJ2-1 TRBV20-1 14 CSATRSVSYNEQFF TGCAGTGCCACTCGTAGCGTCTCCTACAATGAGCAGTTCTTC
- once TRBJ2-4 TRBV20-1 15 CSARAETDLKNIQHF TGCAGTGCTAGAGCCGAGACGGACTTGAAAAACATTCAGCACTTC
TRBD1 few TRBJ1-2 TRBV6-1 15 CASSRGLQGANGYTF TGTGCCAGCAGTCGGGGACTACAGGGGGCTAATGGCTACACCTTC
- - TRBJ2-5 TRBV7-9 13 CASSLYGAKTQYF TGTGCCAGCAGCTTATACGGCGCGAAGACCCAGTACTTC
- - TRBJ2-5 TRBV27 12 CASSHFRGTQYF TGTGCCAGCAGTCATTTCAGGGGGACCCAGTACTTC
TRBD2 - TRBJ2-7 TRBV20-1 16 CSAVLLAGVSSYEQYF TGCAGTGCCGTATTACTAGCGGGGGTTAGCTCCTACGAGCAGTACTTC